This T cell receptor (beta chain) stems from a study of early T cells in non-severe SARS-CoV-2 infection. The overall study: The sequenced material was bulk RNA from unsorted whole blood, and its chains were unpaired.

Each single cDNA molecule received a unique molecular identifier. TCRdb reprocessed the 5' RACE reads with MiXCR, giving one entry per CDR3 protein. The sample yields about 59,000 distinct CDR3 sequences, approximately 12% seen once. The clonotype originates from an adult who was a healthcare worker with PCR-confirmed SARS-CoV-2 infection or an uninfected control (not recorded which). Input material: whole blood.

The CDR3 spells CASSLALRGGAQITYEQYF. CDR3 coding DNA: TGTGCCAGCAGCTTAGCGCTACGCGGGGGGGCCCAGATAACCTACGAGCAGTACTTC. This chain connects TRBV7-9 to TRBJ2-7, with TRBD2 matching over 9 bases. Germline V gene data show CDR1 as SEHNR and CDR2 as FQNEAQ (reference sequence). After removal of 0 bases from V and 2 bases from J, the junction contained 14 bases not matched to a gene. CDR3 length: 19 residues. Full variable domain (outside the CDR3, taken from reference TRBV7-9 and TRBJ2-7): DTGVSQNPRHKITKRGQNVTFRCDPISEHNRLYWYRQTLGQGPEFLTYFQNEAQLEKSRLLSDRFSAERPKGSFSTLEIQRTEQGDSAMYLCASSLALRGGAQITYEQYFGPGTRLTVT.